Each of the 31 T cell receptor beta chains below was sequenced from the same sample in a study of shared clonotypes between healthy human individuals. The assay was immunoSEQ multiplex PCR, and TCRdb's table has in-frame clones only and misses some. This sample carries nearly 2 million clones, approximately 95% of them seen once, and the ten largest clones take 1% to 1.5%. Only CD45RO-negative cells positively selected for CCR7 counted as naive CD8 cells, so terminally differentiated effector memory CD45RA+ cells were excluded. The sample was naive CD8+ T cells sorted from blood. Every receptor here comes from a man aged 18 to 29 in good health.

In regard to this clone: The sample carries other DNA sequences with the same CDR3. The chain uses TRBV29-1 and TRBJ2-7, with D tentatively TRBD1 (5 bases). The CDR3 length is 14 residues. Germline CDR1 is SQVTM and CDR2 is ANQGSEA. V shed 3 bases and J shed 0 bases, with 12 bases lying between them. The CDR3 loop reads CSVEGQGPSYEQYF. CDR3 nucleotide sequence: TGCAGCGTTGAGGGTCAGGGCCCCTCCTACGAGCAGTACTTC.

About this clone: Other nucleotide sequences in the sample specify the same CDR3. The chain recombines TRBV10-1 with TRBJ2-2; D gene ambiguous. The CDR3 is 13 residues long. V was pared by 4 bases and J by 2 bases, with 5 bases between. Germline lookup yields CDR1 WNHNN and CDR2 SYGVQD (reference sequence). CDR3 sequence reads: CASSGTNTGELFF. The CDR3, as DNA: TGCGCCAGCAGTGGCACCAACACCGGGGAGCTGTTTTTT.

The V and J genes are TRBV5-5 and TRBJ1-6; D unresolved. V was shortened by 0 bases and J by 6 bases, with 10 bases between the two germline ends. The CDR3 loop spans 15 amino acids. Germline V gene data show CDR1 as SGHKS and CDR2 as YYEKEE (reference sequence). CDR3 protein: CASSLVGYGNSPLHF. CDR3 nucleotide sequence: TGTGCCAGCAGCTTGGTGGGGTATGGTAATTCACCCCTCCACTTT.

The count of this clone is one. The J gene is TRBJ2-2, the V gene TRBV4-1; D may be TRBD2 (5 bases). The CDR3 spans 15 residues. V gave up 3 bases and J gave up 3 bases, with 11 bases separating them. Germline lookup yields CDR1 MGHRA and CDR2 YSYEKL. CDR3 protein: CASSHRAEYTGELFF. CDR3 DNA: TGCGCCAGCAGCCACCGAGCGGAGTACACCGGGGAGCTGTTTTTT.

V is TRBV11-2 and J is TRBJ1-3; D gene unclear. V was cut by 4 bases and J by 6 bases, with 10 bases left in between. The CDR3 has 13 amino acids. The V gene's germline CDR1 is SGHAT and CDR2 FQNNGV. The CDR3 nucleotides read TGTGCCAGCAGCTCTGGGCCGATAAACACCATATATTTT. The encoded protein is CASSSGPINTIYF.

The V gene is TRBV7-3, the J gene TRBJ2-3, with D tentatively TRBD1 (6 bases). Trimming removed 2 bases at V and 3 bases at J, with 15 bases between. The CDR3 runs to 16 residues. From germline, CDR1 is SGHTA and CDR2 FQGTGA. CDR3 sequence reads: CASSLGFQGITDTQYF. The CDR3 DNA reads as TGTGCCAGCAGCTTAGGTTTTCAGGGGATAACAGATACGCAGTATTTT.

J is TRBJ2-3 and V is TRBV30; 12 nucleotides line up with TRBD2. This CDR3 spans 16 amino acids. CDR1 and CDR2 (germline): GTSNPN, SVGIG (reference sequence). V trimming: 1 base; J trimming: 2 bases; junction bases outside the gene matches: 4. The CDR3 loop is CAWSETSGGDTDTQYF. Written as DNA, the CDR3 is TGTGCCTGGAGTGAGACTAGCGGGGGAGACACAGATACGCAGTATTTT.

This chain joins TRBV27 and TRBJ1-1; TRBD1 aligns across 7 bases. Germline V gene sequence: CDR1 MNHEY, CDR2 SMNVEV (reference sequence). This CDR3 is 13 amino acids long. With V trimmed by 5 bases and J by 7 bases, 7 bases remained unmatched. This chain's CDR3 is CASSDQGVVEAFF. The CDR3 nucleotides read TGTGCCAGCAGTGATCAGGGGGTAGTTGAAGCTTTCTTT.

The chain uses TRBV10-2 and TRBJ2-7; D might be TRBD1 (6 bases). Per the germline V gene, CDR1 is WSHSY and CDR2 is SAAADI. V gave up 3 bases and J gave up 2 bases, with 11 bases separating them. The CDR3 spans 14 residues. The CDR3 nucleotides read TGCGCCAGCAGTGAACAGGGAAATACCTACGAGCAGTACTTC. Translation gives CASSEQGNTYEQYF.

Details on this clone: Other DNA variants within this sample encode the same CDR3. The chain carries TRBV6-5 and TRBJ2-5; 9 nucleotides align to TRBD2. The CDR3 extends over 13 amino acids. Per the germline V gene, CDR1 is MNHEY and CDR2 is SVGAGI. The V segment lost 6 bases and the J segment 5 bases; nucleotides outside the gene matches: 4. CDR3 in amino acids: CASSYSGSETQYF. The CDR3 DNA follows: TGTGCCAGCAGCTATAGCGGGAGTGAGACCCAGTACTTC.

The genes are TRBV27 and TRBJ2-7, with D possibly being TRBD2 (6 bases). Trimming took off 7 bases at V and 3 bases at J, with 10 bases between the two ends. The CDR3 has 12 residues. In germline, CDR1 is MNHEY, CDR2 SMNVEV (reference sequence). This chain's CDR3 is CASIGEDYEQYF. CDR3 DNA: TGTGCCAGCATCGGGGAGGACTACGAGCAGTACTTC.

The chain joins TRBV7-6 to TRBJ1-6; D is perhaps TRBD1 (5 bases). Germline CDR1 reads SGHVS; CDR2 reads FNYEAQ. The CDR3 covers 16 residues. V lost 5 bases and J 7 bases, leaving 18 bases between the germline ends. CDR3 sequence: CASSPDGDGRNSPLHF. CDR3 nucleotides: TGTGCCAGCAGCCCCGACGGGGACGGGAGAAATTCACCCCTCCACTTT.

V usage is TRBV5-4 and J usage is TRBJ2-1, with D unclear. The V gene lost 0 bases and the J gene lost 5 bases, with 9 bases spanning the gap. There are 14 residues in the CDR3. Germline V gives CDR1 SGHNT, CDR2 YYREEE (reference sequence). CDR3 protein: CASSLGAVHNEQFF. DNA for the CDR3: TGTGCCAGCAGCTTGGGGGCGGTACACAATGAGCAGTTCTTC.

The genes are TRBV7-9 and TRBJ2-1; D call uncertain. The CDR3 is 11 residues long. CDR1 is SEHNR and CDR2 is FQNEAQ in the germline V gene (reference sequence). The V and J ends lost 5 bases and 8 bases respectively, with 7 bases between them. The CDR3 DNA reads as TGTGCCAGCAGCCGTGGGGATGAGCAGTTCTTC. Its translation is CASSRGDEQFF.

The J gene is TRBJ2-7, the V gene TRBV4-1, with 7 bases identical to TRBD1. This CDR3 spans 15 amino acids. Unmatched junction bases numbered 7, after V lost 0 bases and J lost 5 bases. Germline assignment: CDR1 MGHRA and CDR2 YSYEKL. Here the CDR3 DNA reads TGCGCCAGCAGCCAAGACCTTTCGACAGGGCACGAGCAGTACTTC. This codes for CASSQDLSTGHEQYF.

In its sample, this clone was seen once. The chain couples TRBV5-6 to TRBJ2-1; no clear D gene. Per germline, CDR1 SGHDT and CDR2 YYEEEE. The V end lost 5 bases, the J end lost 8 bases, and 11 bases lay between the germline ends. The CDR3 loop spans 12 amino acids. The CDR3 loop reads CASRFNGDEQFF. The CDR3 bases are TGTGCCAGCAGATTTAACGGTGATGAGCAGTTCTTC. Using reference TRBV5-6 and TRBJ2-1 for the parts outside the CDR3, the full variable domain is DAGVTQSPTHLIKTRGQQVTLRCSPKSGHDTVSWYQQALGQGPQFIFQYYEEEERQRGNFPDRFSGHQFPNYSSELNVNALLLGDSALYLCASRFNGDEQFFGPGTRLTVL.

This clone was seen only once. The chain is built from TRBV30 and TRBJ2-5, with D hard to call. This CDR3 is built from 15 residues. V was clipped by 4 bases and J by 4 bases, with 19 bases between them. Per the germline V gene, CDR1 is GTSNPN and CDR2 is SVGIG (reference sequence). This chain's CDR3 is CAWTYGRMVGETQYF. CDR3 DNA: TGTGCCTGGACTTATGGACGGATGGTAGGAGAGACCCAGTACTTC.

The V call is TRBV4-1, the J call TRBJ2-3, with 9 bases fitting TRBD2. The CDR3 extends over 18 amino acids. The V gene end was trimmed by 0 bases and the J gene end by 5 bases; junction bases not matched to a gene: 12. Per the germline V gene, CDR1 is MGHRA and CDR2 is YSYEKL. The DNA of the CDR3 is TGCGCCAGCAGCCAAGAATCTTTCGGAGCGGGAGGCGTAGATACGCAGTATTTT. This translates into CASSQESFGAGGVDTQYF.

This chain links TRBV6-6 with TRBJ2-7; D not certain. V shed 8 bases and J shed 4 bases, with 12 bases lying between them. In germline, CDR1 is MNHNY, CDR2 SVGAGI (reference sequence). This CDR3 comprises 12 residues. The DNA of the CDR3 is TGTGCCAGCTGGGGTTCTAGGTACGAGCAGTACTTC. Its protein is CASWGSRYEQYF.

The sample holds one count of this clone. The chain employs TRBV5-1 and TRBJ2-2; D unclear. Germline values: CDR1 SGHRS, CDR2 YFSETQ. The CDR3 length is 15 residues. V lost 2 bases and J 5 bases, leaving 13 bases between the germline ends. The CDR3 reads CASSFLQDVTGELFF. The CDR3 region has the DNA TGCGCCAGCAGCTTTCTCCAGGATGTTACCGGGGAGCTGTTTTTT.

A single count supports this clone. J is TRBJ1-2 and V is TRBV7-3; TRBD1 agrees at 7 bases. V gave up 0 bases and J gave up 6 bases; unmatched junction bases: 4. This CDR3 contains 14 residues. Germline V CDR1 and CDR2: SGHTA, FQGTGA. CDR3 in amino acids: CASSLTGGGDGYTF. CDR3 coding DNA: TGTGCCAGCAGCTTAACAGGGGGCGGAGATGGCTACACCTTC. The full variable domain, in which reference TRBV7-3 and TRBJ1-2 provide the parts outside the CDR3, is GAGVSQTPSNKVTEKGKYVELRCDPISGHTALYWYRQSLGQGPEFLIYFQGTGAADDSGLPNDRFFAVRPEGSVSTLKIQRTERGDSAVYLCASSLTGGGDGYTFGSGTRLTVV.

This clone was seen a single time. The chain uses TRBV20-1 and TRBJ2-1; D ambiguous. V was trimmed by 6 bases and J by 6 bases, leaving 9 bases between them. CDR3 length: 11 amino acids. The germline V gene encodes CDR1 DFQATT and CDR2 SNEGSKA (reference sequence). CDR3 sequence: CSATTTNEQFF. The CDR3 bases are TGCAGTGCCACTACCACCAATGAGCAGTTCTTC.

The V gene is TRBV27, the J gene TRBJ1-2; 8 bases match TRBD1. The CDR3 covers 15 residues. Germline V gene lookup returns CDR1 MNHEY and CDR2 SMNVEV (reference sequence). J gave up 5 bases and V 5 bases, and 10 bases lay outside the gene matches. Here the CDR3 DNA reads TGTGCCAGCAGTGAAGGACAGGGATGGGGGTATGGCTACACCTTC. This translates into CASSEGQGWGYGYTF.

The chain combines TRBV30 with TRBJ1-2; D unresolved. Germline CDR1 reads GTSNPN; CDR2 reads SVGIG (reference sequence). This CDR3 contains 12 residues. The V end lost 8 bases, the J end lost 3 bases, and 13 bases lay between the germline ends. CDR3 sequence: CAAESDYYGYTF. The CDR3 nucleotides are TGTGCCGCTGAGTCGGACTACTATGGCTACACCTTC.

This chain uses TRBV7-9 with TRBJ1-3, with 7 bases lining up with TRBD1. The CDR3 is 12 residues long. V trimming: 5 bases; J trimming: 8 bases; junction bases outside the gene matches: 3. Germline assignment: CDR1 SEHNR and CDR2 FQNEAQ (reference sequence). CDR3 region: CASSRQGDTIYF. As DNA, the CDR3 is TGTGCCAGCAGCCGACAGGGAGACACCATATATTTT.

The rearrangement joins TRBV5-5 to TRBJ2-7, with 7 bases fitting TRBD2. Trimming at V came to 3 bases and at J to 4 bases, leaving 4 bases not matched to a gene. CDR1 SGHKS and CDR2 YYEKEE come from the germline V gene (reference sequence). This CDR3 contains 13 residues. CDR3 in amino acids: CASSSPGGYEQYF. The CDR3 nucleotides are TGTGCCAGCAGCTCTCCGGGGGGATACGAGCAGTACTTC.

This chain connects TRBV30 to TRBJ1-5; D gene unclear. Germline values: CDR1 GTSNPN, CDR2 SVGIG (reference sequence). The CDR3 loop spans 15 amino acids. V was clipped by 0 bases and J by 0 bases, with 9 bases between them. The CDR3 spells CAWSVLGPSNQPQHF. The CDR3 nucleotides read TGTGCCTGGAGTGTACTCGGCCCTAGCAATCAGCCCCAGCATTTT.

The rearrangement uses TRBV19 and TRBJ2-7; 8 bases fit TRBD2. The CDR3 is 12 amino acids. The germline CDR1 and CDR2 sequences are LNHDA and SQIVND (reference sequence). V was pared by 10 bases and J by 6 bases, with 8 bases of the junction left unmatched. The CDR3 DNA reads TGTGCCACACACGGGGGGGGAGCCGAGCAGTACTTC. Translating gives CATHGGGAEQYF.

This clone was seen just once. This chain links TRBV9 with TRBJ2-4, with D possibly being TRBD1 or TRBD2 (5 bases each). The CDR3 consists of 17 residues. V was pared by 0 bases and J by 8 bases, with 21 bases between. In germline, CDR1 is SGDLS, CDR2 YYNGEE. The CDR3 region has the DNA TGTGCCAGCAGCGTAGAACGGGGAGCAGGGCCGTGGGACATTCAGTACTTC. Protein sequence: CASSVERGAGPWDIQYF.

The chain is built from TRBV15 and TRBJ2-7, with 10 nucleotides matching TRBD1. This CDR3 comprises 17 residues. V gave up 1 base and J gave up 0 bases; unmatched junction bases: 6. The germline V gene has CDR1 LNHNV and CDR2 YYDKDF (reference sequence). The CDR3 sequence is CATSRAPGTGVSYEQYF. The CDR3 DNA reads TGTGCCACCAGCAGAGCCCCCGGGACAGGGGTCTCCTACGAGCAGTACTTC.

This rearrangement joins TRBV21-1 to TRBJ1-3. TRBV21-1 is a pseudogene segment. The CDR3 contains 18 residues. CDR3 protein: CASSHLPPDANSGNTIYF. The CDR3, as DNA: TGTGCCAGCAGCCACCTCCCCCCGGACGCAAACTCTGGAAACACCATATATTTT.